The text below deals with one TCR beta chain. No antigen is known for it. Trimming took 0 bases from V and 1 from J; bases not matched to a gene: 2. Germline loops: CDR1 KGHSH, CDR2 LQKENI. The CDR3 extends over 16 amino acids. This record comes from a study of shared clonotypes between healthy human individuals. Study findings and constraints: Memory subsets generally showed lower estimated richness than naive subsets. Collection of samples was limited to blood; tissue repertoires likely differ.

Source study methods: Filtering was not the same, since immunoSEQ gave junction-only sequences without quality scores. TCRdb's copy holds only in-frame clones and misses some; the assay was immunoSEQ multiplex PCR. From that table come the V and J calls and clone size; the DNA was used to work out D and trimming. The sample contains 2.5 million or so clones, approximately 94% of which appear only once. The sequenced sample consisted of naive CD4+ T cells sorted from blood. Subset specified: CD45RA+ positively selected. This sequence was found in a man aged 18-30 years in good health. The rearrangement uses TRBV18 and TRBJ2-2, with TRBD1 matching 7 bases. The CDR3 coding sequence is TGTGCCAGCTCACCACCGGGACAGCGGAACACCGGGGAGCTGTTTTTT. The encoded protein is CASSPPGQRNTGELFF.